Presented here are 3 T cell receptor beta chains from one specimen sequenced in a study of T cell changes during pregnancy in multiple sclerosis. TCRdb's table, derived via immunoSEQ multiplex PCR, lists solely in-frame clones and lacks some. The table lists tens of thousands of clones, about 85% of them singletons. This specimen was peripheral blood, taken before pregnancy. The receptors originated from a female donor with multiple sclerosis, enrolled in a pregnancy study.

The J gene is TRBJ2-6, the V gene TRBV5-4; 8 positions match TRBD1. This CDR3 comprises 17 residues. CDR1 is SGHNT, CDR2 YYREEE, per germline (reference sequence). Trimming took 3 bases from V and 0 from J; bases not matched to a gene: 5. The DNA for the CDR3 is TGTGCCAGCAGCTCAAACAGGGGGAGCTCTGGGGCCAACGTCCTGACTTTC. It is translated as CASSSNRGSSGANVLTF.

Comment on this clone: The identical CDR3 is also encoded by other nucleotide sequences in the sample. The chain uses TRBV5-1 and TRBJ2-1, with D perhaps matching TRBD2 (5 bases). Trimming left V 0 bases short and J 10 bases short, with 8 bases between. Per germline, CDR1 SGHRS and CDR2 YFSETQ. CDR3 length equals 12 residues. This chain's CDR3 is CASSLGGREQFF. The CDR3 bases are TGCGCCAGCAGCTTGGGAGGGCGGGAGCAGTTCTTC.

The rearrangement uses TRBV7-3 and TRBJ2-5, with a weak D call TRBD2 (5 bases). Germline CDR1 SGHTA, CDR2 FQGTGA. V was shortened by 4 bases and J by 2 bases, with 11 bases between the two germline ends. This CDR3 has 14 amino acids. Here the CDR3 DNA reads TGTGCCAGCAGCTCGGGCGGGTATCAAGAGACCCAGTACTTC. This encodes CASSSGGYQETQYF.